These 22 T cell receptor beta chains came from one sample sequenced in a study of shared clonotypes between healthy human individuals. The method was immunoSEQ multiplex PCR; TCRdb's version includes in-frame clones alone and lacks a portion of them. Altogether 2 million to 2.5 million clones are present, under 95% being singletons, with the ten largest covering around 0.35%. Specimen: naive CD4+ T cells from PBMCs. This sample's subset: CD45RA+ positively selected. Every receptor here comes from a man aged 18-30 years in good health. Some clones in this sample may be carry-over from other donors' samples.

This sequence joins TRBV2 and TRBJ1-5; D gene uncertain. The ends were cut back, 10 bases at V and 7 bases at J, with 17 bases in the middle. CDR1 and CDR2 from the germline V gene are SNHLY and FYNNEI. The CDR3 loop spans 13 amino acids. The CDR3 protein is CATERDLGQPQHF. The CDR3 nucleotides are TGTGCCACGGAGCGGGATCTAGGACAGCCCCAGCATTTT.

The chain couples TRBV5-1 to TRBJ2-5, with D tentatively TRBD1 or TRBD2 (5 bases each). The CDR3 contains 16 residues. Germline lookup yields CDR1 SGHRS and CDR2 YFSETQ. The ends were cut back, 3 bases at V and 1 base at J, with 16 bases in the middle. The CDR3 DNA reads as TGCGCCAGCAGCTCCACCCCAGGGACGGCCCAAGAGACCCAGTACTTC. Protein: CASSSTPGTAQETQYF.

This clone was counted a single time. The chain couples TRBV10-3 to TRBJ2-1; 8 bases agree with TRBD2. CDR1 and CDR2 from the germline V gene are ENHRY and SYGVKD. CDR3 size: 16 residues. V lost 1 base to trimming and J lost 4 bases; unmatched junction nucleotides: 6. The DNA for the CDR3 is TGTGCCATCAGTGAGTTCTCTAGCGGGCAATACAATGAGCAGTTCTTC. Amino acid sequence: CAISEFSSGQYNEQFF.

CDR3 amino acids: CASSLNLGTGGRTEAFF. The CDR3 DNA sequence: TGTGCCAGCAGTTTGAATCTAGGGACAGGGGGACGGACTGAAGCTTTCTTT. The chain recombines TRBV28 with TRBJ1-1, with TRBD1 matching 11 bases. CDR3 length equals 17 residues. V gave up 3 bases and J gave up 5 bases; unmatched junction bases: 11. CDR1 MDHEN and CDR2 SYDVKM come from the germline V gene.

This chain's CDR3 is CASSVTSNSNQPQHF. The DNA for the CDR3 is TGTGCCAGCAGCGTTACGTCAAATAGCAATCAGCCCCAGCATTTT. The chain recombines TRBV9 with TRBJ1-5; D unclear. Deletions cut 2 bases from V and 0 bases from J, with 9 bases between. The germline V gene encodes CDR1 SGDLS and CDR2 YYNGEE. The CDR3 spans 15 residues.

J is TRBJ2-7 and V is TRBV7-9; 9 bases fit TRBD2. The CDR3 totals 15 residues. The V gene's germline CDR1 is SEHNR and CDR2 FQNEAQ (reference sequence). Trimming removed 4 bases from V and 2 bases from J; junction bases left unmatched: 6. CDR3 nucleotide sequence: TGTGCCAGCAGCTCTCGACTAGCGGCCCCCTACGAGCAGTACTTC. This gives the protein CASSSRLAAPYEQYF.

The chain couples TRBV6-5 to TRBJ1-5; 8 nucleotides align to TRBD1. The CDR3 loop spans 15 amino acids. The V and J ends lost 6 bases and 6 bases, in that order; junction bases with no gene match: 10. Germline V gene sequence: CDR1 MNHEY, CDR2 SVGAGI. The CDR3 protein is CASRRGQGEGQPQHF. As DNA, the CDR3 is TGTGCCAGCAGAAGAGGACAGGGAGAGGGTCAGCCCCAGCATTTT.

The chain joins TRBV6-5 to TRBJ2-1, with D possibly TRBD2 on 5 matching bases. The CDR3 runs 15 residues. The V gene lost 5 bases and the J gene lost 2 bases, with 13 bases spanning the gap. The germline V gene encodes CDR1 MNHEY and CDR2 SVGAGI. CDR3 nucleotide sequence: TGTGCCAGCAGTAGGAGAGGGATTGCCTACAATGAGCAGTTCTTC. This gives the protein CASSRRGIAYNEQFF.

The genes are TRBV4-2 and TRBJ2-7, with unresolved D. CDR1 and CDR2 (germline): LGHNA, YNFKEQ. Trimming cost V 4 bases and J 7 bases, with 14 bases left between them. This CDR3 contains 13 residues. The CDR3 is CASSLRFLQEQYF. DNA of the CDR3: TGTGCCAGCAGCCTTAGATTTTTGCAGGAGCAGTACTTC.

J is TRBJ2-7 and V is TRBV6-4; no firm D call. In germline, CDR1 is MRHNA, CDR2 SNTAGT. This CDR3 has 16 residues. V was trimmed by 2 bases and J by 2 bases, leaving 16 bases between them. The CDR3 sequence: CASSDADVLGTYEQYF. CDR3 sequence (DNA): TGTGCCAGCAGTGACGCGGACGTCCTAGGCACCTACGAGCAGTACTTC.

This chain links TRBV19 with TRBJ2-1; 11 nucleotides align to TRBD2. Per the germline V gene, CDR1 is LNHDA and CDR2 is SQIVND (reference sequence). The CDR3 has 16 residues. V lost 6 bases and J lost 9; bases outside the gene matches: 13. CDR3 sequence reads: CASRQSGTSGFREQFF. DNA for the CDR3: TGTGCCAGTAGGCAATCCGGGACTAGCGGTTTTCGTGAGCAGTTCTTC.

V usage is TRBV7-2 and J usage is TRBJ2-4; tentatively, D is TRBD2 (6 bases). The CDR3 runs to 13 residues. Germline V gene data show CDR1 as SGHTA and CDR2 as FQGNSA. Trimming shortened V by 5 bases and J by 13 bases, and 18 bases separated the two germline ends. CDR3: CASSPDSGSRQYF. The CDR3 coding sequence is TGTGCCAGCAGCCCCGATAGCGGTTCGCGGCAGTACTTC. Drawing the rest from reference TRBV7-2 and TRBJ2-4, the complete variable domain is GAGVSQSPSNKVTEKGKDVELRCDPISGHTALYWYRQSLGQGLEFLIYFQGNSAPDKSGLPSDRFSAERTGGSVSTLTIQRTQQEDSAVYLCASSPDSGSRQYFGAGTRLSVL.

The rearrangement joins TRBV2 to TRBJ2-3; D possibly corresponds to TRBD1 (6 bases). The CDR3 has 15 amino acids. The germline V gene has CDR1 SNHLY and CDR2 FYNNEI. V was pared by 6 bases and J by 2 bases, with 15 bases between. CDR3 nucleotides: TGTGCCAGCAGCGAACAGGGAACACCCACAGATACGCAGTATTTT. Amino acid sequence: CASSEQGTPTDTQYF.

The J gene is TRBJ1-1, the V gene TRBV11-2; the match to TRBD1 covers 7 bases. The CDR3 totals 17 residues. Trimming took 5 bases from V and 3 from J; bases not matched to a gene: 15. CDR1 SGHAT and CDR2 FQNNGV come from the germline V gene. CDR3 amino acids: CASSPLQGRYLYTEAFF. The CDR3 region has the DNA TGTGCCAGCAGCCCACTACAGGGGCGGTATTTATACACTGAAGCTTTCTTT.

This clone occurred a few times. This rearrangement joins TRBV30 to TRBJ1-5; D call uncertain. Germline CDR1 and CDR2: GTSNPN and SVGIG (reference sequence). The CDR3 is made up of 14 amino acids. V lost 2 bases, J lost 0 bases, and 8 bases lay in between. CDR3 DNA sequence: TGTGCCTGGAGTTTCCAGAATAGCAATCAGCCCCAGCATTTT. Amino acid sequence: CAWSFQNSNQPQHF.

V is TRBV7-8 and J is TRBJ2-3; tentatively, D is TRBD2 (5 bases). The V end lost 0 bases, the J end lost 4 bases, and 11 bases lay between the germline ends. CDR1 and CDR2 (germline): SGHVS, FQNEAQ. The CDR3 length is 15 residues. CDR3: CASSLARVIPDTQYF. DNA for the CDR3: TGTGCCAGCAGCTTAGCGCGGGTGATCCCAGATACGCAGTATTTT.

The chain is built from TRBV5-6 and TRBJ2-2; D ambiguous. The CDR3 length is 13 residues. CDR1 is SGHDT, CDR2 YYEEEE, per germline. The V end lost 3 bases, the J end lost 0 bases, and 3 bases lay between the germline ends. The CDR3 DNA is TGTGCCAGCAGCTCAGCGAACACCGGGGAGCTGTTTTTT. This gives the protein CASSSANTGELFF.

This chain links TRBV27 with TRBJ2-7; D tentatively reads TRBD1 or TRBD2 (5 bases each). Between the trimmed V and J ends, which lost 5 bases and 4 bases, there was a span of 24 bases. The CDR3 contains 17 residues. Germline V lookup: CDR1 MNHEY, CDR2 SMNVEV (reference sequence). The CDR3 DNA is TGTGCCAGCAGTCACGGGGCTCGGGGACGCGGGCCGTACGAGCAGTACTTC. As protein: CASSHGARGRGPYEQYF.

DNA for the CDR3: TGTGCCAGCAGTTACTCGGGGAGTTATAGCGGTCAGCCCCAGCATTTT. Its translation is CASSYSGSYSGQPQHF. This sequence joins TRBV6-5 and TRBJ1-5; D ambiguous. Trimming pared 0 bases from V and 6 bases from J, leaving 15 bases between. The CDR3 contains 16 residues. In germline, CDR1 is MNHEY, CDR2 SVGAGI.

This sequence joins TRBV11-2 and TRBJ2-7; TRBD1 matches at 9 bases. The ends lost 5 bases at V and 5 bases at J; junction bases unmatched: 7. CDR1 and CDR2 (germline): SGHAT, FQNNGV. This CDR3 has 14 residues. In DNA form, the CDR3 reads TGTGCCAGCAGCCTCAGGACAGGGGCCCACGAGCAGTACTTC. It yields the protein CASSLRTGAHEQYF.

For this clone: This sample includes further DNA sequences coding for the same CDR3. This sequence joins TRBV25-1 and TRBJ1-1; D might be TRBD1 (5 bases). CDR1 is MGHDK and CDR2 is SYGVNS in the germline V gene. This CDR3 contains 13 residues. With 7 bases removed from V and 1 base from J, the gap between germline ends came to 10 bases. The CDR3 DNA reads as TGTGCCAGCACTCGTAGGGGGAACACTGAAGCTTTCTTT. Translating gives CASTRRGNTEAFF.

V gene TRBV29-1 combines with J gene TRBJ2-7; possibly TRBD1 or TRBD2 for D (6 bases each). Trimming cost V 4 bases and J 4 bases, with 17 bases left between them. Germline V gene lookup returns CDR1 SQVTM and CDR2 ANQGSEA. CDR3 length equals 14 residues. CDR3: CSVAPRGGIYEQYF. CDR3 nucleotide sequence: TGCAGCGTTGCCCCCCGAGGGGGGATATACGAGCAGTACTTC.